A selection of T cell receptor beta chains follows, all from one sample in a study of blood T cell repertoires in COVID-19. The data were produced by immunoSEQ multiplex PCR, yet TCRdb's version contains in-frame clones alone and is incomplete. The sample has roughly 200,000 clones; 85% to 90% are singletons. Sample: peripheral blood. Receptors were obtained from a woman aged 60-75 years with acute or convalescent COVID-19. CDR3s include the opening cysteine and the closing phenylalanine or tryptophan. A D gene is named only where the DNA matches it firmly. Rows may omit the clone size; those that give it use once, few, many or a size class.

V gene	clone size	D gene	J gene	CDR3 DNA	CDR3 protein
TRBV15	few	TRBD2	TRBJ2-3	TGTGCCACCAGCAGATCCCCCGGGACTAGCGGGAGCGATACGCAGTATTTT	CATSRSPGTSGSDTQYF
TRBV5-1	-	TRBD1	TRBJ2-5	TGCGCCAGCACCGGGGCAACAGGGGTGGTAGAGACCCAGTACTTC	CASTGATGVVETQYF
TRBV3-1/TRBV3-2	once	TRBD2	TRBJ2-1	TGTGCCAGCAGCCAAGGGTGGAGTAGCGGGATCCACAATGAGCAGTTCTTC	CASSQGWSSGIHNEQFF
TRBV3-1/TRBV3-2	-	TRBD2	TRBJ2-1	TGTGCCAGCAGCCCTACTAGCGGACTATACAATGAGCAGTTCTTC	CASSPTSGLYNEQFF
TRBV3-1/TRBV3-2	-	TRBD2	TRBJ2-7	TGTGCCAGCAGCCAAGATCCCCTAGCGGGAGTAAAAGAGCAGTACTTC	CASSQDPLAGVKEQYF
TRBV9	once	TRBD1	TRBJ2-2	TGTGCCAGCAGCGTGCGGGGACAGGGGGACGGGGAGCTGTTTTTT	CASSVRGQGDGELFF
TRBV19	once	TRBD1	TRBJ2-1	TGTGCCAGTAGCCGGGACAGGGCGGCCAATGAGCAGTTCTTC	CASSRDRAANEQFF
TRBV2	-	TRBD1	TRBJ2-6	TGTGCCAGCAGCCGGGACAGGGGCTCTGGGGCCAACGTCCTGACTTTC	CASSRDRGSGANVLTF
TRBV9	-	-	TRBJ1-1	TGTGCCAGCAGCGTAGGGACTGACGCGGTGGCTGAAGCTTTCTTT	CASSVGTDAVAEAFF
TRBV29-1	once	-	TRBJ2-7	TGCAGCGTTGGTTTTGGAAACGGGAACGAGCAGTACTTC	CSVGFGNGNEQYF
TRBV9	-	TRBD1	TRBJ1-6	TGTGCCAGCAGAAGGGACAGCAATTCACCCCTCCACTTT	CASRRDSNSPLHF
TRBV7-6	-	TRBD1	TRBJ1-4	TGTGCCAGCAGCTCCATCAGGGGGCGAGTGGAAAAACTGTTTTTT	CASSSIRGRVEKLFF
TRBV9	-	-	TRBJ1-6	TGTGCCAGCAGCTCAGGGGTCTCCTATAATTCACCCCTCCACTTT	CASSSGVSYNSPLHF
TRBV29-1	-	TRBD1	TRBJ1-2	TGCAGCGTTGAAGACGGGACAGGAGGGCTATATGGCTACACCTTC	CSVEDGTGGLYGYTF
TRBV19	-	-	TRBJ1-2	TGTGCCAGTAGTATAGACCGACAGCCATATGGCTACACCTTC	CASSIDRQPYGYTF
TRBV7-8	-	TRBD1	TRBJ1-5	TGTGCCAGCAGCTTAGTGGACAGGGGCCTCTATCAGCCCCAGCATTTT	CASSLVDRGLYQPQHF
TRBV6-5	-	TRBD2	TRBJ2-3	TGTGCCAGCAGTTACGGGGGGGGGAACACAGATACGCAGTATTTT	CASSYGGGNTDTQYF
TRBV18	-	-	TRBJ1-1	TGTGCCAGCTCACAAGGGGACAAAATCATGAACACTGAAGCTTTCTTT	CASSQGDKIMNTEAFF
TRBV7-2	-	-	TRBJ1-2	TGTGCCAGCAGCTTCCGTGGTAATTCCGGCTATGGCTACACCTTC	CASSFRGNSGYGYTF
TRBV5-1	-	TRBD2	TRBJ2-1	TGCGCCAGCAGCCCGCCCACTAGCGGCTCCCCTCATGAGCAGTTCTTC	CASSPPTSGSPHEQFF
TRBV10-3	-	-	TRBJ1-1	TGTGCCATCAGGGATGACAGGAGTGAAGCTTTCTTT	CAIRDDRSEAFF
TRBV10-2	-	TRBD2	TRBJ2-5	TGCGCCAGCAGCGGGACTAGCGGGAGCTTGGGTGAGACCCAGTACTTC	CASSGTSGSLGETQYF
TRBV7-2	once	TRBD1	TRBJ1-1	TGTGCCAGCAGCTTAGGATCAGGGGGCGACACTGAAGCTTTCTTT	CASSLGSGGDTEAFF
TRBV7-3	-	TRBD2	TRBJ2-1	TGTGCCAGCAACTTCACAACTAGCGGGAGATGTTATGAGCAGTTCTTC	CASNFTTSGRCYEQFF
TRBV2	-	-	TRBJ2-7	TGTGCCAGCAGGCGAGCCCCGAGAGGGATGACCTACGAGCAGTACTTC	CASRRAPRGMTYEQYF
TRBV3-1/TRBV3-2	-	-	TRBJ2-5	TGTGCCAGCAGCCAAGTGGGAGGTCAAGAGACCCAGTACTTC	CASSQVGGQETQYF
TRBV7-8	-	-	TRBJ2-1	TGTGCCAGCAGCTCAAGGGGTGGGGGGTCCTACAATGAGCAGTTCTTC	CASSSRGGGSYNEQFF
TRBV7-8	-	TRBD2	TRBJ2-5	TGTGCCAGCAGCTGGGCTAGCGGGGGTGCGGCAAGGGGTGGCGGAAAAGAGACCCAGTACTTC	CASSWASGGAARGGGKETQYF
TRBV12-3/TRBV12-4	-	-	TRBJ1-1	TGTGCCAGCAGTTTGTCCGGGTACACTGAAGCTTTCTTT	CASSLSGYTEAFF
TRBV24-1	-	-	TRBJ1-1	TGTGCCACCAGTGATTTTACCGGGGCTGAAGCTTTCTTT	CATSDFTGAEAFF
TRBV20-1	-	-	TRBJ2-1	TGCAGTGCTCCAGTGTACAATGAGCAGTTCTTC	CSAPVYNEQFF
TRBV28	once	-	TRBJ1-5	TGTGCCAGCAGTTCAACACTCGGGGATCAGCCCCAGCATTTT	CASSSTLGDQPQHF
TRBV19	-	TRBD1	TRBJ1-6	TGTGCCAGTAGTATTGGGGACAGAGTATATAATTCACCCCTCCACTTT	CASSIGDRVYNSPLHF
TRBV5-1	-	-	TRBJ1-4	TGCGCCAGCAGCTTGGCGCTAGATACTAATGAAAAACTGTTTTTT	CASSLALDTNEKLFF
TRBV18	-	TRBD1	TRBJ2-2	TGTGCCAGCTCACCGAGAACAGGGGGTCACACCGGGGAGCTGTTTTTT	CASSPRTGGHTGELFF
TRBV19	-	-	TRBJ1-1	TGTGCCAGTAGTATAGTTGGGGGCGGGGGCCGCACTGAAGCTTTCTTT	CASSIVGGGGRTEAFF
TRBV2	-	-	TRBJ1-1	TGTGCCAGCAGAGGAGATCAGGGGAATGCGGCTTTCTTT	CASRGDQGNAAFF
TRBV5-1	-	TRBD1	TRBJ1-1	TGCGCCAGCAGCAGAAGTACAGGGGGCGCCCAGGGCACTGAAGCTTTCTTT	CASSRSTGGAQGTEAFF
TRBV19	-	TRBD1	TRBJ1-1	TGTGCCAGTAAGTTGAGGACAGGGGTGAACACTGAAGCTTTCTTT	CASKLRTGVNTEAFF
TRBV18	-	-	TRBJ2-1	TGTGCCAGCTCACCACCGGGTCGGAGCAATGAGCAGTTCTTC	CASSPPGRSNEQFF
TRBV5-4	-	TRBD1	TRBJ2-1	TGTGCCAGCAGCCCTGACAGGGATCACAATGAGCAGTTCTTC	CASSPDRDHNEQFF
TRBV11-3	-	TRBD1	TRBJ1-1	TGTGCCAGCAGCTTAGATGTATGGGACAGGAGCCTGAACACTGAAGCTTTCTTT	CASSLDVWDRSLNTEAFF
TRBV7-8	-	TRBD1	TRBJ2-7	TGTGCCAGCAGCTTAGACCCGGGACAGTCCTACGAGCAGTACTTC	CASSLDPGQSYEQYF
TRBV28	-	TRBD1	TRBJ2-1	TGTGCCAGCAGTTTTAACAGGGACAGGGATCTTTCCTACAATGAGCAGTTCTTC	CASSFNRDRDLSYNEQFF
TRBV18	-	-	TRBJ2-5	TGTGCCAGCTCACCAGCGACAGTTCAAGAGACCCAGTACTTC	CASSPATVQETQYF
TRBV5-1	-	-	TRBJ1-2	TGCGCCAGCAGCTTGGACCCGGGGGAGTATGGCTACACCTTC	CASSLDPGEYGYTF
TRBV19	-	TRBD2	TRBJ2-4	TGTGCCAGTAGTAGTCCTTGGTCTACTAGCGGGAGGGCCAAAAACATTCAGTACTTC	CASSSPWSTSGRAKNIQYF